This TCR beta chain was identified in a study of T cells in Graves' hyperthyroidism and ophthalmopathy. TCR beta CDR3 region amplification was performed from RNA transcripts. A first-round RT-PCR of the TCR CDR3 used the HTBI primer set. TCRdb processed the multiplex PCR reads anew with MiXCR; each CDR3 protein has one entry. The data hold approximately 300,000 distinct CDR3 sequences, with roughly 15% observed a single time. The CDR3 length is 13 residues. Looked up from germline, CDR1 is MNHEY and CDR2 is SVGEGT. Between the trimmed V and J ends, which lost 8 bases and 1 base, there was a span of 6 bases.

The rearrangement joins TRBV6-2 or TRBV6-3 to TRBJ1-6; TRBD1 is a possible D gene (6 bases). The clonotype was recovered from a man in his thirties or forties with Graves' hyperthyroidism. Sequenced material: blood. DNA of the CDR3: TGTGCCAGCCAGGGGTCCTATAATTCACCCCTCCACTTT. Translated: CASQGSYNSPLHF.